Following are 15 T cell receptor beta chains from one sample sequenced in a study of identical twins. TCRdb recomputed calls from the 5' RACE reads with MiXCR, one row per CDR3 protein. The repertoire holds around 250,000 distinct CDR3 sequences, with approximately 7.1% as singletons. These data also featured in a second study, about T cells expressing NK-cell markers.

Material for sequencing was CD8+ T cells sorted from blood. The origin of the receptors is a woman between 18 and 29 years old in good health.

Here the CDR3 DNA reads TGTGCCAGCAGTTTAAGGGCGGGGGGGCCCCATGAGCAGTTCTTC. This gives the protein CASSLRAGGPHEQFF. The chain links TRBV27 to TRBJ2-1; TRBD2 matches 9 bases. The CDR3 extends over 15 amino acids. V gave up 2 bases and J gave up 8 bases; unmatched junction bases: 7. From germline, CDR1 is MNHEY and CDR2 SMNVEV (reference sequence).

This chain links TRBV2 with TRBJ2-2, with TRBD1 matching over 7 bases. The junction had 7 bases not matched to a gene; V was cut back by 2 bases and J by 4 bases. CDR1 is SNHLY and CDR2 is FYNNEI in the germline V gene. The CDR3 runs 16 residues. The CDR3 loop is CASSELMQGVTGELFF. The CDR3 DNA reads as TGTGCCAGCAGTGAACTAATGCAGGGGGTCACCGGGGAGCTGTTTTTT.

The chain has TRBV7-2 and TRBJ2-1, with 10 bases identical to TRBD2. CDR1 and CDR2 (germline): SGHTA, FQGNSA. The V segment lost 3 bases and the J segment 5 bases; nucleotides outside the gene matches: 7. The CDR3 consists of 16 residues. The CDR3 here is CASSFPSSGSNNEQFF. For the CDR3, the DNA is TGTGCCAGCAGCTTTCCGTCTAGCGGGAGTAACAATGAGCAGTTCTTC.

The CDR3: CASSNSGRSPDTQYF. The CDR3 region has the DNA TGCGCCAGCAGTAATAGCGGGAGGTCACCGGATACGCAGTATTTT. The J gene is TRBJ2-3, the V gene TRBV10-1; 10 bases are shared with TRBD2. Germline V gene sequence: CDR1 WNHNN, CDR2 SYGVQD (reference sequence). With V trimmed by 5 bases and J by 6 bases, 8 bases remained unmatched. CDR3 length: 15 residues.

The rearrangement joins TRBV6-2 or TRBV6-3 to TRBJ1-2; D uncertain. The CDR3 has 14 amino acids. V lost 5 bases and J lost 4, with 14 bases in between. Germline V gives CDR1 MNHEY, CDR2 SVGEGT. CDR3 amino acids: CASSDSGPIYGYTF. The CDR3 DNA reads as TGTGCCAGCAGTGATTCCGGGCCTATCTATGGCTACACCTTC.

The rearrangement links TRBV2 to TRBJ1-1; no clear D. CDR3 size: 10 residues. Germline CDR1 reads SNHLY; CDR2 reads FYNNEI. V gave up 5 bases and J gave up 7 bases, with 5 bases separating them. CDR3 sequence (DNA): TGTGCCAGCAGTCCCCGTGAAGCTTTCTTT. Amino acid sequence: CASSPREAFF.

The chain uses TRBV12-3 or TRBV12-4 and TRBJ2-3, with TRBD2 identical over 12 bases. The trim removed 8 bases at V and 2 bases at J, leaving 8 bases unmatched. This CDR3 is 16 amino acids long. The CDR3 sequence: CASGRASGRVTDTQYF. In DNA form, the CDR3 reads TGTGCCAGCGGGAGAGCTAGCGGGAGGGTCACAGATACGCAGTATTTT.

The chain recombines TRBV20-1 with TRBJ1-4; perhaps TRBD1 as D (5 bases). The CDR3 covers 15 residues. The V end was cut by 2 bases, the J end by 0 bases, with 10 bases between. Germline loops: CDR1 DFQATT, CDR2 SNEGSKA (reference sequence). The CDR3 loop reads CSARLGVATNEKLFF. The CDR3 nucleotides are TGCAGTGCTAGATTAGGGGTTGCAACTAATGAAAAACTGTTTTTT.

About this clonotype itself: A junction boundary mismatches the germline segment, possibly from a read error. The V call is TRBV29-1, the J call TRBJ2-4; perhaps TRBD2 as D (6 bases). The CDR3 covers 17 residues. Germline values: CDR1 SQVTM, CDR2 ANQGSEA. The CDR3 sequence is CSVPNKQAQLAENIQYF. CDR3 nucleotides: TGCAGCGTGCCTAATAAACAGGCCCAACTAGCCGAAAACATTCAGTACTTC. Filled out from reference TRBV29-1 and TRBJ2-4, the complete variable domain reads SAVISQKPSRDICQRGTSLTIQCQVDSQVTMMFWYRQQPGQSLTLIATANQGSEATYESGFVIDKFPISRPNLTFSTLTVSNMSPEDSSIYLCSVPNKQAQLAENIQYFGAGTRLSVL.

This clonotype came up a few times. The V gene is TRBV13, the J gene TRBJ1-6; D gene unclear. CDR3 length: 14 residues. Germline lookup yields CDR1 PRHDT and CDR2 FYEKMQ (reference sequence). V lost 3 bases, J lost 5 bases, and 8 bases lay in between. The CDR3 reads CASSFGGDNSPLHF. The CDR3 nucleotides are TGTGCCAGCAGCTTTGGCGGAGATAATTCACCCCTCCACTTT.

This clonotype was seen more than once but under ten times. The chain joins TRBV6-5 to TRBJ2-2, with 13 bases that match TRBD2. Unmatched junction bases numbered 3, after V lost 4 bases and J lost 4 bases. Germline CDR1 and CDR2: MNHEY and SVGAGI. There are 16 residues in the CDR3. The DNA for the CDR3 is TGTGCCAGCAGTTCAGGGACTAGCGGGGTCACCGGGGAGCTGTTTTTT. Translation gives CASSSGTSGVTGELFF.

This clonotype showed up just a few times. V and J are TRBV12-3 or TRBV12-4 and TRBJ1-1; D might be TRBD1 (5 bases). Trimming took 10 bases from V and 4 from J, leaving 10 bases between them. The CDR3 is made up of 11 amino acids. CDR3 DNA sequence: TGTGCCACCAGGGTGAGCACTGAAGCTTTCTTT. It yields the protein CATRVSTEAFF.

This clonotype was found once. A much larger clone is a single base away; this may be a read error. The J gene is TRBJ2-1, the V gene TRBV2, with D hard to call. The CDR3 is 16 residues long. Germline CDR1 is SNHLY and CDR2 is FYNNEI. In DNA form, the CDR3 reads TGTGCCAGCACCGGTAGTCCCCAGGTCCACTACAATGAGCAGTCCTTC. Translated: CASTGSPQVHYNEQSF.

This clonotype came up many times. This rearrangement joins TRBV12-3 or TRBV12-4 to TRBJ2-5; 8 bases line up with TRBD1. Trimming cost V 10 bases and J 1 base; bases outside gene matches: 2. The CDR3 length is 12 residues. The CDR3 is CATQGAQETQYF. The CDR3 bases are TGTGCCACCCAGGGGGCCCAAGAGACCCAGTACTTC.

In this sample, this clonotype turned up many times. V is TRBV10-2 and J is TRBJ2-1; 9 nucleotides align to TRBD1. CDR1 WSHSY and CDR2 SAAADI come from the germline V gene. CDR3 length: 15 residues. The junction had 4 bases not matched to a gene; V was cut back by 4 bases and J by 3 bases. CDR3 nucleotides: TGCGCCAGCAGTGGCCCGACAGGGGGCTACAATGAGCAGTTCTTC. Translated: CASSGPTGGYNEQFF.